This T cell receptor (beta chain) was recorded in a study of cytomegalovirus exposure and HLA in healthy donors. For the study at large: The 95 to 150 validation repertoires were produced on the same platform as the roughly 720 repertoires of the first cohort. This was reported in a later analysis.

V dropped 3 bases and J dropped 0 bases, with 11 bases sitting between them. Germline-derived CDR1 and CDR2 are MDHEN and SYDVKM. The CDR3 loop spans 15 amino acids. Clones were read by immunoSEQ multiplex PCR, and TCRdb kept only the in-frame ones, dropping some. The sample consists of 220,000 or so clones, approximately 80% of them appearing once. Comments on this clone: Its cognate antigen is unknown.

Overall study findings and caveats: Rare sequences made up most TCRs, while some public TCRs were found in many donors. CMV antigen specificity of three CMV-associated chains was confirmed in vitro. The authors enumerated 150 to 200 TCR beta chains as linked to cytomegalovirus.

The source is a woman younger than 45 in good health and CMV-seropositive. The genes are TRBV28 and TRBJ1-2, with a weak D call TRBD1 (6 bases). The specimen sequenced was PBMCs. The CDR3 nucleotides read TGTGCCAGCAGTTTTTTGTCAGGGGCTAACTATGGCTACACCTTC. This codes for CASSFLSGANYGYTF.